The table lists the clone carrying this TCR beta chain with a few counts. Its antigen is as yet unknown. The data derive from a study of response to subunit inactivated influenza vaccine. Study-wide findings and caveats: Every seasonal influenza vaccination brings in few new T cells, the authors suggested.

TCRdb re-derived calls from the RT-PCR reads in MiXCR, one entry per CDR3 protein. The sample has 430,000 or so distinct CDR3 sequences; 9.5% to 12% are singletons. Germline trimming cut 6 bases from V and 7 bases from J; bases unmatched to any gene: 6. CDR1 is MNHEY and CDR2 is SVGEGT in the germline V gene. The CDR3 length is 13 residues. The chain uses TRBV6-2 or TRBV6-3 and TRBJ2-1; TRBD2 matches at 7 bases. This clonotype originated in a man aged 50-60 years who received an inactivated influenza vaccine. The material was PBMCs from blood, obtained about 40 days after vaccination. The CDR3 here is CASRDLAVNEQFF. The CDR3 nucleotides are TGTGCCAGCAGGGATCTAGCGGTGAATGAGCAGTTCTTC.